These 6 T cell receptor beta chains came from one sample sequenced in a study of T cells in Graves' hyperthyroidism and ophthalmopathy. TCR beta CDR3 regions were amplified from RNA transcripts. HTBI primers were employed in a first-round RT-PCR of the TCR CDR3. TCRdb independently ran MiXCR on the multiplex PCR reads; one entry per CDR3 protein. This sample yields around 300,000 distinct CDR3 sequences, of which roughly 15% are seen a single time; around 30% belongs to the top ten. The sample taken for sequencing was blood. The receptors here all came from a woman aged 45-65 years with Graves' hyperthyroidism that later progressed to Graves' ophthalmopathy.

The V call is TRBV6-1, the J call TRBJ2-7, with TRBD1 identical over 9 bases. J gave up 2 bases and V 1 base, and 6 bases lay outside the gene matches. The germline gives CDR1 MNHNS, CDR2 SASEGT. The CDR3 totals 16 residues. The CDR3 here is CASSEGGGTGTYEQYF. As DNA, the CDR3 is TGTGCCAGCAGTGAAGGGGGGGGGACAGGGACCTACGAGCAGTACTTC.

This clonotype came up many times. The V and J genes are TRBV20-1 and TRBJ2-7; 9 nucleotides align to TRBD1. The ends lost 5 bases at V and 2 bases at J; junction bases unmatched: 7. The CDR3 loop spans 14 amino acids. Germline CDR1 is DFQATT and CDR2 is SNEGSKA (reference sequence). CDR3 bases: TGCAGTGCTTATCCGGGACAGGGTCCCTACGAGCAGTACTTC. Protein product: CSAYPGQGPYEQYF.

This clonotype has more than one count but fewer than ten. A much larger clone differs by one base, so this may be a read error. The CDR3 is CASRGTEETQYF. CDR3 in DNA: TGTGCCAGCAGGGGGACAGAAGAGACCCAGTACTTC. The chain recombines TRBV9 with TRBJ2-5, with 7 nucleotides matching TRBD1. Trimming removed 5 bases from V and 3 bases from J; junction bases left unmatched: 1. This CDR3 spans 12 amino acids. Germline CDR1 and CDR2: SGDLS and YYNGEE.

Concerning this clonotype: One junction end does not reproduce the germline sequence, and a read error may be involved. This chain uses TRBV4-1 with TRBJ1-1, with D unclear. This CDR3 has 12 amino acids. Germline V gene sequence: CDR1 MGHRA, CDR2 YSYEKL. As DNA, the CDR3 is TGCGCCAGCGGCCAAGTGAACGGGGAAGCTTTCTTT. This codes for CASGQVNGEAFF.

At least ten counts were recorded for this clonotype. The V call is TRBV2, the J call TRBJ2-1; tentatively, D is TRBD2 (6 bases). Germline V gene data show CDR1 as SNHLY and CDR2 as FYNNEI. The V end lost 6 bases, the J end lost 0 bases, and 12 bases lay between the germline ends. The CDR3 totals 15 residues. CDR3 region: CASRMEGSSYNEQFF. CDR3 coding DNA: TGTGCCAGCAGGATGGAGGGGAGCTCCTACAATGAGCAGTTCTTC.

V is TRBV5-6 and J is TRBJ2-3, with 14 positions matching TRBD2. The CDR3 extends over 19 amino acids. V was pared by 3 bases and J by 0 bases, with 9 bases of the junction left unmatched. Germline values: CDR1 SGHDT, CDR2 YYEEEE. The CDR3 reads CASSSPTSGRATSTDTQYF. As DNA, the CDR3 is TGTGCCAGCAGCTCGCCGACTAGCGGGAGGGCCACAAGCACAGATACGCAGTATTTT.